A single sample is the source of the 28 T cell receptor beta chains below, sequenced in a study of cytotoxic CD8 clonotypes in ibrutinib-treated CLL. Assay used: immunoSEQ multiplex PCR; TCRdb lists only in-frame clones, some missing. The sample lists around 200,000 clones; 60% to 80% were seen once. Sequencing used PBMCs, obtained after 12 months of ibrutinib treatment. These receptors were obtained from a human donor with chronic lymphocytic leukemia.

The J gene is TRBJ1-1, the V gene TRBV7-9, with D maybe TRBD1 (6 bases). This CDR3 is built from 13 residues. The V end was cut by 5 bases, the J end by 2 bases, with 9 bases between. CDR1 and CDR2 (germline): SEHNR, FQNEAQ (reference sequence). The CDR3 DNA reads TGTGCCAGCAGCATACAGGGAAACACTGAAGCTTTCTTT. It codes for CASSIQGNTEAFF.

This chain connects TRBV27 to TRBJ1-4, with 7 nucleotides matching TRBD1. CDR1 is MNHEY and CDR2 is SMNVEV in the germline V gene (reference sequence). Germline trimming cut 5 bases from V and 7 bases from J; bases unmatched to any gene: 7. CDR3 length equals 14 residues. The CDR3 is CASSMQGGAEKLFF. The CDR3 bases are TGTGCCAGCAGTATGCAGGGGGGGGCTGAAAAACTGTTTTTT.

This chain joins TRBV7-3 and TRBJ2-2; D is unresolved. This CDR3 comprises 12 residues. V lost 3 bases and J lost 3, with 2 bases in between. Germline V gene data show CDR1 as SGHTA and CDR2 as FQGTGA. In DNA form, the CDR3 reads TGTGCCAGCAGCTTTCACACCGGGGAGCTGTTTTTT. Its translation is CASSFHTGELFF.

The gene calls are TRBV2 and TRBJ2-7; D is uncertain. The germline V gene has CDR1 SNHLY and CDR2 FYNNEI. Trimming stripped 3 bases from V and 6 bases from J, with 9 bases between. The CDR3 is 12 residues long. CDR3 protein: CASSDRSIEQYF. Here the CDR3 DNA reads TGTGCCAGCAGTGATAGGTCTATCGAGCAGTACTTC.

This clone was counted only a few times. The chain joins TRBV2 to TRBJ2-7; either TRBD1 or TRBD2 may supply D (5 bases each). Trimming cost V 6 bases and J 2 bases, with 11 bases left between them. Germline CDR1 SNHLY, CDR2 FYNNEI. This CDR3 is built from 13 residues. CDR3: CASRRDPAYEQYF. Here the CDR3 DNA reads TGTGCCAGCAGAAGGGACCCAGCCTACGAGCAGTACTTC. The complete variable domain, with remaining parts taken from reference TRBV2 and TRBJ2-7, reads EPEVTQTPSHQVTQMGQEVILRCVPISNHLYFYWYRQILGQKVEFLVSFYNNEISEKSEIFDDQFSVERPDGSNFTLKIRSTKLEDSAMYFCASRRDPAYEQYFGPGTRLTVT.

The chain recombines TRBV6-1 with TRBJ2-3, with a tentative D call TRBD1 (5 bases). Per the germline V gene, CDR1 is MNHNS and CDR2 is SASEGT. Between the trimmed V and J ends, which lost 4 bases and 4 bases, there was a span of 9 bases. This CDR3 has 13 residues. The DNA of the CDR3 is TGTGCCAGCAGTGTGGGGCTAGCAGATACGCAGTATTTT. Translating it yields CASSVGLADTQYF.

The chain recombines TRBV4-1 with TRBJ2-2; no clear D. CDR1 is MGHRA and CDR2 is YSYEKL in the germline V gene. Trimming took off 0 bases at V and 6 bases at J, with 5 bases between the two ends. The CDR3 covers 13 residues. The CDR3: CASSQDGAGELFF. CDR3 bases: TGCGCCAGCAGCCAAGATGGGGCCGGGGAGCTGTTTTTT.

This clone has a handful of counts. The gene calls are TRBV9 and TRBJ1-2; tentatively, D is TRBD1 (5 bases). The CDR3 is 15 residues long. Per germline, CDR1 SGDLS and CDR2 YYNGEE. V was trimmed by 0 bases and J by 2 bases, leaving 11 bases between them. CDR3 sequence: CASSVAPGLNYGYTF. CDR3 in DNA: TGTGCCAGCAGCGTAGCACCAGGGTTAAACTATGGCTACACCTTC.

The V call is TRBV11-2, the J call TRBJ2-1, with D uncertain. Germline V CDR1 and CDR2: SGHAT, FQNNGV. V lost 0 bases to trimming and J lost 4 bases, with 13 bases between them. The CDR3 is 16 residues long. CDR3 sequence: CASSLDGRPSYNEQFF. CDR3 nucleotides: TGTGCCAGCAGCTTAGACGGGCGCCCGTCTTACAATGAGCAGTTCTTC.

The chain has TRBV7-3 and TRBJ2-3; TRBD2 aligns across 15 bases. Germline CDR1 and CDR2: SGHTA and FQGTGA. CDR3 length: 18 amino acids. V was clipped by 4 bases and J by 1 base; unmatched bases: 6. The CDR3 here is CASSSGLAGGLGTDTQYF. Written as DNA, the CDR3 is TGTGCCAGCAGCTCGGGACTAGCGGGGGGTTTGGGCACAGATACGCAGTATTTT.

This clone was found once. The CDR3 coding sequence is TGTGCCAGTAGCTTCAAGCCGGGACAGACTAGCAATCAGCCCCAGCATTTT. It yields the protein CASSFKPGQTSNQPQHF. The rearrangement links TRBV19 to TRBJ1-5, with 7 bases matching TRBD1. CDR3 size: 17 residues. Germline CDR1 LNHDA, CDR2 SQIVND (reference sequence). The ends lost 6 bases at V and 0 bases at J; junction bases unmatched: 11.

The chain is built from TRBV20-1 and TRBJ2-7; D call uncertain. V lost 5 bases, J lost 4 bases, and 6 bases lay in between. This CDR3 contains 10 residues. Germline CDR1 DFQATT, CDR2 SNEGSKA (reference sequence). In nucleotides, the CDR3 is TGCAGTGCTCAAAGATACGAGCAGTACTTC. It specifies CSAQRYEQYF.

This clone was counted a few times. The rearrangement links TRBV5-8 to TRBJ2-7, with D perhaps TRBD2 (5 bases). CDR3 length equals 11 residues. Germline V lookup: CDR1 SGHTS, CDR2 YDEGEE. V was cut by 3 bases and J by 7 bases, with 8 bases left in between. CDR3 loop: CASSSGWEQYF. The CDR3 coding sequence is TGTGCCAGCAGCTCGGGGTGGGAGCAGTACTTC.

The rearrangement links TRBV6-1 to TRBJ2-3, with a tentative D call TRBD2 (6 bases). Deletions cut 10 bases from V and 4 bases from J, with 18 bases between. Germline V gene lookup returns CDR1 MNHNS and CDR2 SASEGT. This CDR3 has 14 residues. This CDR3 is CATRRTTMPDTQYF. In DNA form, the CDR3 reads TGTGCCACCCGCCGGACTACTATGCCAGATACGCAGTATTTT.

V is TRBV25-1 and J is TRBJ2-1; the D is unclear. V was trimmed by 4 bases and J by 0 bases, leaving 10 bases between them. The CDR3 has 15 amino acids. Germline V gene lookup returns CDR1 MGHDK and CDR2 SYGVNS. CDR3 sequence reads: CASSVTWSSYNEQFF. As DNA, the CDR3 is TGTGCCAGCAGTGTGACATGGAGCTCCTACAATGAGCAGTTCTTC.

This clone appeared a few times. The chain links TRBV28 to TRBJ1-1; D is perhaps TRBD1 (6 bases). V lost 5 bases and J 4 bases, leaving 17 bases between the germline ends. The CDR3 length is 15 residues. Per germline, CDR1 MDHEN and CDR2 SYDVKM. The CDR3 reads CASSPWGGRGTEAFF. The CDR3 DNA reads TGTGCCAGCAGTCCGTGGGGGGGGCGCGGCACTGAAGCTTTCTTT.

The chain joins TRBV7-8 to TRBJ2-4; maybe TRBD2 (5 bases). Deletions cut 0 bases from V and 0 bases from J, with 12 bases between. Germline CDR1 SGHVS, CDR2 FQNEAQ. This CDR3 is 17 amino acids long. Here the CDR3 DNA reads TGTGCCAGCAGCTTAGCGAGATTTGGAGGAGCCAAAAACATTCAGTACTTC. This encodes CASSLARFGGAKNIQYF.

This clone was picked up many times. The chain is built from TRBV2 and TRBJ1-2; D call uncertain. Germline CDR1 SNHLY, CDR2 FYNNEI. V was cut by 6 bases and J by 8 bases, with 7 bases left in between. CDR3 length: 10 residues. The CDR3 sequence: CASREVGYTF. The CDR3 DNA follows: TGTGCCAGCAGAGAGGTGGGCTACACCTTC.

The V call is TRBV11-1, the J call TRBJ1-1; perhaps TRBD1 as D (5 bases). Per germline, CDR1 SGHAT and CDR2 FQDESV (reference sequence). The V gene lost 6 bases and the J gene lost 1 base, with 9 bases spanning the gap. The CDR3 sequence is 13 residues long. The CDR3 DNA follows: TGTGCCAGCAGTTCACAGGCGAACACTGAAGCTTTCTTT. As protein: CASSSQANTEAFF.

This clone was seen a few times. The chain links TRBV28 to TRBJ2-1; 8 bases map to TRBD2. Germline trimming cut 8 bases from V and 3 bases from J; bases unmatched to any gene: 12. CDR1 is MDHEN, CDR2 SYDVKM, per germline. The CDR3 has 16 amino acids. The CDR3, as DNA: TGTGCCAGCGGCCATTCAAGCGGGAGAGTCTACAATGAGCAGTTCTTC. It encodes CASGHSSGRVYNEQFF.

The V gene is TRBV14, the J gene TRBJ1-3; D not certain. The CDR3 loop spans 13 amino acids. CDR1 is SGHDN, CDR2 FVKESK, per germline. V was shortened by 4 bases and J by 0 bases, with 4 bases between the two germline ends. The CDR3 DNA sequence: TGTGCCAGCAGCCGAACCTCTGGAAACACCATATATTTT. This gives the protein CASSRTSGNTIYF.

This chain joins TRBV9 and TRBJ2-7; either TRBD1 or TRBD2 may fit D (5 bases each). Germline assignment: CDR1 SGDLS and CDR2 YYNGEE. V lost 4 bases and J 12 bases, leaving 20 bases between the germline ends. CDR3 length equals 13 residues. DNA of the CDR3: TGTGCCAGCAGCTCACCCGGGACGTCTAAGATGTACTTC. It specifies CASSSPGTSKMYF.

This chain uses TRBV5-5 with TRBJ1-1; D is undetermined. The CDR3 contains 14 residues. Trimming left V 1 base short and J 0 bases short, with 7 bases between. Germline V gene lookup returns CDR1 SGHKS and CDR2 YYEKEE (reference sequence). The CDR3 spells CASSLLRLNTEAFF. In DNA, the CDR3 is TGTGCCAGCAGCTTGTTACGGCTGAACACTGAAGCTTTCTTT.

The rearrangement uses TRBV10-3 and TRBJ2-5, with D tentatively TRBD2 (5 bases). With 0 bases removed from V and 4 bases from J, the gap between germline ends came to 15 bases. Germline V gene sequence: CDR1 ENHRY, CDR2 SYGVKD. The CDR3 is 16 residues long. The DNA for the CDR3 is TGTGCCATCAGTGAGTCGCAAGCGGCCCGGGGAGAGACCCAGTACTTC. Amino acid sequence: CAISESQAARGETQYF.

The CDR3 spells CASSEEGTNYEQYF. The CDR3, as DNA: TGTGCCAGCAGTGAAGAGGGAACCAACTACGAGCAGTACTTC. The chain recombines TRBV6-1 with TRBJ2-7; D remains ambiguous. Germline assignment: CDR1 MNHNS and CDR2 SASEGT. This CDR3 region has 14 residues. V lost 1 base to trimming and J lost 3 bases, with 10 bases between them.

The chain uses TRBV19 and TRBJ1-1; 9 nucleotides align to TRBD1. Germline V lookup: CDR1 LNHDA, CDR2 SQIVND (reference sequence). The CDR3 extends over 15 amino acids. V lost 11 bases to trimming and J lost 3 bases; unmatched junction nucleotides: 13. The CDR3 protein is CAVRDRVARDTEAFF. DNA for the CDR3: TGTGCCGTGCGGGACAGGGTTGCCAGAGACACTGAAGCTTTCTTT.

The chain couples TRBV6-6 to TRBJ2-3; weak D call: TRBD2 (5 bases). The CDR3 spans 15 residues. Germline V lookup: CDR1 MNHNY, CDR2 SVGAGI (reference sequence). Trimming removed 4 bases at V and 0 bases at J, with 11 bases between. Written as DNA, the CDR3 is TGTGCCAGCAGTTCGACTACCGATAGCACAGATACGCAGTATTTT. It yields the protein CASSSTTDSTDTQYF.

The chain couples TRBV7-9 to TRBJ2-5, with a tentative D call TRBD1 (6 bases). The CDR3 extends over 15 amino acids. The V gene's germline CDR1 is SEHNR and CDR2 FQNEAQ (reference sequence). V gave up 5 bases and J gave up 3 bases, with 16 bases separating them. The CDR3 reads CASSPIQGTEETQYF. The CDR3 region has the DNA TGTGCCAGCAGCCCGATACAGGGAACGGAAGAGACCCAGTACTTC.